This entry concerns a single T cell receptor (beta chain). The data were obtained in a study of blood T cell repertoires in COVID-19. In the study overall: T cells, B-cell-depleted T cells, or PBMCs supplied cDNA or gDNA.

The germline V gene has CDR1 SGHNT and CDR2 YYREEE (reference sequence). The CDR3 is made up of 16 amino acids. V gave up 1 base and J gave up 3 bases; unmatched junction bases: 8. Original analysis: Estimation of nucleated cell counts relied on the amplification of reference gene primers. Assay used: immunoSEQ multiplex PCR; TCRdb lists only in-frame clones, some missing. The V and J calls and clone size are taken from that table; D and trimming were inferred from the DNA. The sample carries about 200,000 clones, roughly 80% recorded once. Participants were aged roughly 18 to 90 years, lived in under 25 US areas, and enrolled virtually. Participants reported their clinical history, and cohort assignment relied on those reports.

The chain carries TRBV5-4 and TRBJ1-1; 8 nucleotides match TRBD1. Material: PBMCs or T cells enriched from blood (not recorded which). The TCR was taken from a woman aged 60-75 years with acute COVID-19. The CDR3 reads CASSLSAGGQYTEAFF. Written as DNA, the CDR3 is TGTGCCAGCAGCTTGTCGGCAGGGGGCCAGTACACTGAAGCTTTCTTT.